Listed below are T cell receptor beta chains from one sample, sequenced in a study of blood T cell repertoires in COVID-19. The table came from immunoSEQ multiplex PCR; TCRdb's copy has only in-frame clones and leaves some out. Of tens of thousands of clones in the sample, roughly 80% are singletons; the top ten hold over 8.5%. The specimen sequenced was peripheral blood. The receptor set was obtained from a man in his 60s with acute or convalescent COVID-19. Both conserved end residues are part of each CDR3. The order of the fields is D gene, J gene, clone size, V gene, CDR3 DNA, CDR3 protein. A D gene is named only where the DNA matches it firmly. Clone size is shown for a subset of rows, as once, few, many or a class of expanded clone.

d_call: NA
j_call: TRBJ1-1
clone_size: NA
v_call: TRBV30
cdr3_nt: TGTGCCTGGAGTGTGGGGGGAAGGACTGAAGCTTTCTTT
cdr3_aa: CAWSVGGRTEAFF

d_call: TRBD1
j_call: TRBJ1-2
clone_size: NA
v_call: TRBV4-1
cdr3_nt: TGCGCCAGCAGCTCCAGGACAGGCGGATCCTATGGCTACACCTTC
cdr3_aa: CASSSRTGGSYGYTF

d_call: TRBD1
j_call: TRBJ2-1
clone_size: NA
v_call: TRBV2
cdr3_nt: TGTGCCAGCAGTGGGACAGGAAGCTCCTACAATGAGCAGTTCTTC
cdr3_aa: CASSGTGSSYNEQFF

d_call: NA
j_call: TRBJ1-2
clone_size: NA
v_call: TRBV7-2
cdr3_nt: TGTGCCAGCAGCTTAGCGATAAGGGGCGGCTACACCTTC
cdr3_aa: CASSLAIRGGYTF

d_call: NA
j_call: TRBJ1-5
clone_size: NA
v_call: TRBV6-2/TRBV6-3
cdr3_nt: TGTGCCAGCAGCCGTGACACTGATAGCAATCAGCCCCAGCATTTT
cdr3_aa: CASSRDTDSNQPQHF

d_call: TRBD1
j_call: TRBJ2-7
clone_size: NA
v_call: TRBV4-1
cdr3_nt: TGCGCCAGCAGCCAACCGGACAGGGGCCTCCCCGAGCAGTACTTC
cdr3_aa: CASSQPDRGLPEQYF

d_call: TRBD2
j_call: TRBJ2-1
clone_size: NA
v_call: TRBV5-6
cdr3_nt: TGTGCCAGCAGCTTGGGGGGACTAGCGCCCTACAATGAGCAGTTCTTC
cdr3_aa: CASSLGGLAPYNEQFF

d_call: TRBD1
j_call: TRBJ2-1
clone_size: once
v_call: TRBV9
cdr3_nt: TGTGCCAGCAGCGTAGTCCCGGGACAGGAAAAAAGTGGTAACAAGGAGCAGTTCTTC
cdr3_aa: CASSVVPGQEKSGNKEQFF

d_call: TRBD1
j_call: TRBJ1-5
clone_size: NA
v_call: TRBV25-1
cdr3_nt: TGTGCCAGCAGTGAACCGGACAGGGGAGATCAGCCCCAGCATTTT
cdr3_aa: CASSEPDRGDQPQHF

d_call: NA
j_call: TRBJ1-2
clone_size: NA
v_call: TRBV5-1
cdr3_nt: TGCGCCAGCAGCTTGGTAGCGGGAGATGGCTACACCTTC
cdr3_aa: CASSLVAGDGYTF

d_call: TRBD1
j_call: TRBJ1-3
clone_size: NA
v_call: TRBV5-6
cdr3_nt: TGTGCCAGCAGCTTGGGGACAGGCTCTGGAAACACCATATATTTT
cdr3_aa: CASSLGTGSGNTIYF

d_call: TRBD1
j_call: TRBJ1-1
clone_size: NA
v_call: TRBV30
cdr3_nt: TGTGCCTGGAGTGTAGGGACAGGGAACACTGAAGCTTTCTTT
cdr3_aa: CAWSVGTGNTEAFF

d_call: NA
j_call: TRBJ1-5
clone_size: NA
v_call: TRBV5-1
cdr3_nt: TGCGCCAGCAGCTTGGGGGTGGAGGGCGGCAATCAGCCCCAGCATTTT
cdr3_aa: CASSLGVEGGNQPQHF

d_call: NA
j_call: TRBJ1-2
clone_size: NA
v_call: TRBV5-6
cdr3_nt: TGTGCCAGCAGCTTGGGGACGCCAGGGGAAGGCTACACCTTC
cdr3_aa: CASSLGTPGEGYTF

d_call: TRBD1
j_call: TRBJ2-6
clone_size: NA
v_call: TRBV9
cdr3_nt: TGTGCCAGCAGCCTTAATTATCCGGGACAGATCACCTCTGGGGCCAACGTCCTGACTTTC
cdr3_aa: CASSLNYPGQITSGANVLTF

d_call: NA
j_call: TRBJ2-2
clone_size: NA
v_call: TRBV4-1
cdr3_nt: TGCGCCAGCAGCCAGTCAGGGGGGACCGGGGAGCTGTTTTTT
cdr3_aa: CASSQSGGTGELFF

d_call: NA
j_call: TRBJ1-2
clone_size: NA
v_call: TRBV2
cdr3_nt: TGTGCCAGCAGTGTACGATTTGGTCAACTCTATGGCTACACCTTC
cdr3_aa: CASSVRFGQLYGYTF

d_call: TRBD1
j_call: TRBJ2-7
clone_size: NA
v_call: TRBV24-1
cdr3_nt: TGTGCCACCAGTGAAACCGGGACAGGGCGATCCTACGAGCAGTACTTC
cdr3_aa: CATSETGTGRSYEQYF

d_call: NA
j_call: TRBJ1-5
clone_size: few
v_call: TRBV12-3/TRBV12-4
cdr3_nt: TGTGCCACCAAGCAGGGTACGCAGCCCCAGCATTTT
cdr3_aa: CATKQGTQPQHF

d_call: NA
j_call: TRBJ2-1
clone_size: NA
v_call: TRBV11-3
cdr3_nt: TGTGCCAGCAGCTTGTCTGGCGGACTCTACAATGAGCAGTTCTTC
cdr3_aa: CASSLSGGLYNEQFF

d_call: TRBD1
j_call: TRBJ2-5
clone_size: NA
v_call: TRBV4-1
cdr3_nt: TGCGCCAGCAGCCTACAGGGGGCCCAAGAGACCCAGTACTTC
cdr3_aa: CASSLQGAQETQYF

d_call: NA
j_call: TRBJ2-4
clone_size: NA
v_call: TRBV18
cdr3_nt: TGTGCCAGCTCACCCACAACCGGGACACCCAACAAAAACATTCAGTACTTC
cdr3_aa: CASSPTTGTPNKNIQYF